This TCR beta chain was profiled in a study of STAT5B mutations in CD4+ large granular lymphocyte leukemia. V was clipped by 1 base and J by 7 bases, with 3 bases between them. Germline V gene lookup returns CDR1 SGHTA and CDR2 FQGNSA. CDR3 length equals 11 residues. In the original processing: Productive clonotypes were detectable down to 2.59 x 10-5 frequency. Data came from immunoSEQ multiplex PCR; TCRdb stores just in-frame clones and leaves some out. The DNA was the basis for D and trimming; V, J and clone size are from that table. The sample gives tens of thousands of clones, 81% of which show up once; more than 0.25% is in the top ten.

The receptor was isolated from a human donor in good health. Sequenced input: CD4+ T cells from blood buffy coats. The V gene is TRBV7-2, the J gene TRBJ2-3; D uncertain. CDR3 nucleotide sequence: TGTGCCAGCAGCTTAGAACATACGCAGTATTTT. This codes for CASSLEHTQYF.